Presented here are 24 T cell receptor beta chains from one specimen sequenced in a study of CD8 T cells in Susac syndrome. RNA totalling about 0.45 to 1 ug underwent reverse transcription with random hexamers. TCRdb itself ran the immunoSEQ multiplex PCR reads through MiXCR, one entry per CDR3 protein. Of about 130,000 distinct CDR3 sequences in the sample, about 93% are singletons; the top ten hold around 0.2%. The sequencing input was CD8+ T cells from PBMCs. The receptors stem from a human donor with Susac syndrome.

The chain employs TRBV6-1 and TRBJ1-1; D is ambiguous. This CDR3 is 13 amino acids long. Deletions cut 6 bases from V and 8 bases from J, with 16 bases between. From germline, CDR1 is MNHNS and CDR2 SASEGT. CDR3 DNA: TGTGCCAGCAGGAACCGGGAAGCCCAAGAAGCTTTCTTT. Residues: CASRNREAQEAFF.

The rearrangement uses TRBV5-1 and TRBJ1-1; no clear D gene. The germline gives CDR1 SGHRS, CDR2 YFSETQ. The CDR3 consists of 14 residues. Trimming pared 0 bases from V and 3 bases from J, leaving 9 bases between. The CDR3 sequence is CASSLESAYTEAFF. For the CDR3, the DNA is TGCGCCAGCAGCTTGGAGTCAGCTTACACTGAAGCTTTCTTT.

This sequence joins TRBV5-6 and TRBJ2-1; the D is unclear. The length of the CDR3 is 16 residues. CDR1 and CDR2 from the germline V gene are SGHDT and YYEEEE. Trimming left V 2 bases short and J 7 bases short, with 19 bases between. The CDR3 reads CASSFNLQAEANEQFF. The CDR3 DNA is TGTGCCAGCAGCTTTAATCTGCAGGCTGAGGCTAATGAGCAGTTCTTC. The variable domain in full, with the rest retrieved from reference TRBV5-6 and TRBJ2-1, is DAGVTQSPTHLIKTRGQQVTLRCSPKSGHDTVSWYQQALGQGPQFIFQYYEEEERQRGNFPDRFSGHQFPNYSSELNVNALLLGDSALYLCASSFNLQAEANEQFFGPGTRLTVL.

The count of this clonotype is one. The chain carries TRBV28 and TRBJ2-5; 9 positions match TRBD1. Looked up from germline, CDR1 is MDHEN and CDR2 is SYDVKM. This CDR3 spans 14 amino acids. The V gene end was trimmed by 6 bases and the J gene end by 2 bases; junction bases not matched to a gene: 4. The CDR3 nucleotides are TGTGCCAGCAGCTGGGACAGGGCACAAGAGACCCAGTACTTC. It yields the protein CASSWDRAQETQYF.

The chain recombines TRBV5-6 with TRBJ2-7, with D unresolved. CDR1 and CDR2 (germline): SGHDT, YYEEEE. Trimming pared 0 bases from V and 3 bases from J, leaving 10 bases between. This CDR3 has 14 residues. The CDR3 spells CASSLGRNFYEQYF. In nucleotides, the CDR3 is TGTGCCAGCAGCTTGGGCCGCAATTTCTACGAGCAGTACTTC.

The V call is TRBV3-1, the J call TRBJ2-2, with no clear D. There are 14 residues in the CDR3. Looked up from germline, CDR1 is LGHDT and CDR2 is YNNKEL (reference sequence). The V and J ends lost 3 bases and 4 bases respectively, with 9 bases between them. CDR3 sequence (DNA): TGTGCCAGCAGCCACAACGACCCCACCGGGGAGCTGTTTTTT. Translating it yields CASSHNDPTGELFF.

The rearrangement joins TRBV30 to TRBJ1-5; D is perhaps TRBD1 (6 bases). Germline V gives CDR1 GTSNPN, CDR2 SVGIG (reference sequence). Trimming stripped 6 bases from V and 2 bases from J, with 14 bases between. CDR3 length: 14 residues. The CDR3 loop is CACQQGGGNQPQHF. CDR3 DNA sequence: TGTGCCTGCCAACAGGGAGGGGGCAATCAGCCCCAGCATTTT.

The rearrangement links TRBV19 to TRBJ2-6, with 10 positions matching TRBD1. The germline V gene encodes CDR1 LNHDA and CDR2 SQIVND (reference sequence). The CDR3 totals 17 residues. V lost 6 bases, J lost 4 bases, and 9 bases stayed unmatched. The CDR3 spells CASSPEGQGIGANVLTF. DNA for the CDR3: TGTGCCAGTAGCCCTGAGGGACAGGGGATAGGGGCCAACGTCCTGACTTTC. The complete variable domain, with remaining parts taken from reference TRBV19 and TRBJ2-6, reads DGGITQSPKYLFRKEGQNVTLSCEQNLNHDAMYWYRQDPGQGLRLIYYSQIVNDFQKGDIAEGYSVSREKKESFPLTVTSAQKNPTAFYLCASSPEGQGIGANVLTFGAGSRLTVL.

The rearrangement joins TRBV20-1 to TRBJ2-3; possible D gene TRBD2, 6 bases. The V gene lost 0 bases and the J gene lost 9 bases, with 19 bases spanning the gap. The length of the CDR3 is 15 residues. Germline V gene lookup returns CDR1 DFQATT and CDR2 SNEGSKA (reference sequence). The CDR3 DNA reads as TGCAGTGCTAGAGAGGGAAACTGGGACTCGGGGACGCAGTATTTT. Translated, it gives CSAREGNWDSGTQYF.

The V and J genes are TRBV7-9 and TRBJ2-7, with 10 bases aligning to TRBD2. This CDR3 contains 16 residues. CDR1 and CDR2 (germline): SEHNR, FQNEAQ (reference sequence). The V gene end was trimmed by 4 bases and the J gene end by 0 bases; junction bases not matched to a gene: 6. The CDR3 region is CASSSLAGGSSYEQYF. The CDR3 DNA is TGTGCCAGCAGCTCCTTAGCGGGAGGAAGCTCCTACGAGCAGTACTTC.

The rearrangement joins TRBV12-5 to TRBJ2-7; 8 positions agree with TRBD2. J gave up 2 bases and V 6 bases, and 3 bases lay outside the gene matches. From germline, CDR1 is LGHNT and CDR2 FRNRAP. The CDR3 runs to 13 residues. CDR3 sequence (DNA): TGTGCTAGTGGCCAGGGACTAGCCTACGAGCAGTACTTC. Translated: CASGQGLAYEQYF.

This chain uses TRBV29-1 with TRBJ1-3; D is uncertain. The germline gives CDR1 SQVTM, CDR2 ANQGSEA. The CDR3 totals 13 residues. The germline V and J ends were trimmed by 4 bases and 0 bases, with 7 bases remaining between them. CDR3 bases: TGCAGCGTTGCCGAGGGCTCTGGAAACACCATATATTTT. Translation: CSVAEGSGNTIYF.

The V and J genes are TRBV20-1 and TRBJ2-1; TRBD2 agrees at 11 bases. The CDR3 consists of 16 residues. Germline-derived CDR1 and CDR2 are DFQATT and SNEGSKA (reference sequence). Trimming took 0 bases from V and 6 from J; bases not matched to a gene: 7. As DNA, the CDR3 is TGCAGTGCTAGAGACCTTAGCGGGGGGGAGTTCAATGAGCAGTTCTTC. Encoded protein: CSARDLSGGEFNEQFF.

V gene TRBV9 combines with J gene TRBJ2-1, with D hard to call. In germline, CDR1 is SGDLS, CDR2 YYNGEE. The CDR3 loop spans 14 amino acids. Trimming took 2 bases from V and 9 from J, leaving 15 bases between them. The CDR3 here is CASSVRRALGEQFF. CDR3 nucleotide sequence: TGTGCCAGCAGCGTGAGACGGGCCCTCGGTGAGCAGTTCTTC.

The CDR3 DNA reads as TGTGCCATTCGAGGGGTTGAAGCTTTCTTT. Its protein product is CAIRGVEAFF. V usage is TRBV28 and J usage is TRBJ1-1; maybe TRBD1 (5 bases). V lost 10 bases and J lost 7, with 10 bases in between. The CDR3 runs to 10 residues. Germline V lookup: CDR1 MDHEN, CDR2 SYDVKM.

This clonotype occurred a few times. The gene calls are TRBV7-9 and TRBJ1-2; D remains unclear. The CDR3 length is 11 residues. V gave up 3 bases and J gave up 8 bases, with 7 bases separating them. Germline V lookup: CDR1 SEHNR, CDR2 FQNEAQ (reference sequence). CDR3 nucleotides: TGTGCCAGCAGCTTCGCCGGCGGCTACACCTTC. This gives the protein CASSFAGGYTF.

The chain carries TRBV6-5 and TRBJ2-7, with D possibly TRBD1 on 5 matching bases. CDR3 length equals 14 residues. Trimming pared 2 bases from V and 0 bases from J, leaving 8 bases between. CDR1 and CDR2 from the germline V gene are MNHEY and SVGAGI. CDR3 in amino acids: CASSYNQGSYEQYF. The CDR3 DNA sequence: TGTGCCAGCAGTTACAATCAGGGCTCCTACGAGCAGTACTTC.

The chain joins TRBV10-3 to TRBJ1-1; possible D gene TRBD1, 5 bases. Deletions cut 3 bases from V and 1 base from J, with 6 bases between. The CDR3 is made up of 13 amino acids. The germline V gene encodes CDR1 ENHRY and CDR2 SYGVKD. DNA for the CDR3: TGTGCCATCAGTGACACAGGGAACACTGAAGCTTTCTTT. It translates to CAISDTGNTEAFF.

CDR3 nucleotide sequence: TGTGCCAGCAGCTTCAAGGGAGGCACTGAAGCTTTCTTT. It translates to CASSFKGGTEAFF. The rearrangement links TRBV11-2 to TRBJ1-1; no clear D. This CDR3 has 13 amino acids. From germline, CDR1 is SGHAT and CDR2 FQNNGV. The germline V and J ends were trimmed by 3 bases and 4 bases, with 9 bases remaining between them.

Only one count was recorded for this clonotype. The chain joins TRBV7-9 to TRBJ2-3, with 8 bases lining up with TRBD1. Germline lookup yields CDR1 SEHNR and CDR2 FQNEAQ (reference sequence). V shed 3 bases, J shed 3 bases, and the junction held 5 bases outside the gene matches. This CDR3 spans 15 amino acids. The DNA for the CDR3 is TGTGCCAGCAGCTTGGAGGGACAGGTAACAGATACGCAGTATTTT. Protein product: CASSLEGQVTDTQYF. Variable domain in full (rest from reference TRBV7-9 and TRBJ2-3): DTGVSQNPRHKITKRGQNVTFRCDPISEHNRLYWYRQTLGQGPEFLTYFQNEAQLEKSRLLSDRFSAERPKGSFSTLEIQRTEQGDSAMYLCASSLEGQVTDTQYFGPGTRLTVL.

The rearrangement links TRBV13 to TRBJ1-2; D unresolved. V was shortened by 4 bases and J by 8 bases, with 23 bases between the two germline ends. The CDR3 consists of 16 residues. Germline-derived CDR1 and CDR2 are PRHDT and FYEKMQ (reference sequence). The CDR3 DNA sequence: TGTGCCAGCAGCTACCCCACCGATCTAAAGACTCGGGGCTACACCTTC. It yields the protein CASSYPTDLKTRGYTF.

The V gene is TRBV12-3 or TRBV12-4, the J gene TRBJ2-2, with 11 nucleotides matching TRBD2. V lost 4 bases to trimming and J lost 4 bases; unmatched junction nucleotides: 8. The CDR3 is 17 amino acids. CDR3 sequence (DNA): TGTGCCAGCAGTTGGACTAGCGGGCGACGGTCCACCGGGGAGCTGTTTTTT. This sequence encodes CASSWTSGRRSTGELFF.

CDR3 coding DNA: TGCAGTGCCCGGCCGCAGACTATGAACACTGAAGCTTTCTTT. Translation: CSARPQTMNTEAFF. This chain connects TRBV20-1 to TRBJ1-1; D is unresolved. Looked up from germline, CDR1 is DFQATT and CDR2 is SNEGSKA (reference sequence). V was clipped by 6 bases and J by 0 bases, with 14 bases between them. The CDR3 has 14 residues.

This chain connects TRBV30 to TRBJ1-2, with 10 bases fitting TRBD1. In germline, CDR1 is GTSNPN, CDR2 SVGIG (reference sequence). V gave up 3 bases and J gave up 7 bases; unmatched junction bases: 5. CDR3 length equals 13 residues. The chain's CDR3 is CAWSIGQGGGYTF. The CDR3 nucleotides read TGTGCCTGGAGCATCGGACAGGGGGGTGGCTACACCTTC.